These 32 T cell receptor beta chains originate from one sample sequenced in a study of blood T cell repertoires in COVID-19. Method: immunoSEQ multiplex PCR; TCRdb's copy keeps in-frame clones and lacks some. The sample yields roughly 190,000 clones, about 85% seen once. Sequences were obtained from peripheral blood. These receptors all stem from a man in his sixties with active or convalescent COVID-19.

V usage is TRBV5-4 and J usage is TRBJ1-2, with D possibly being TRBD1 (6 bases). CDR1 and CDR2 from the germline V gene are SGHNT and YYREEE (reference sequence). Deletions cut 2 bases from V and 5 bases from J, with 13 bases between. CDR3 length equals 14 residues. CDR3 sequence: CASSFAGAGYGYTF. The CDR3 coding sequence is TGTGCCAGCAGCTTCGCAGGGGCTGGTTATGGCTACACCTTC.

CDR3 protein: CASSIVGGQGNYGYTF. For the CDR3, the DNA is TGTGCCAGTAGTATAGTTGGCGGACAGGGCAACTATGGCTACACCTTC. The chain employs TRBV19 and TRBJ1-2; TRBD1 matches at 8 bases. Germline trimming cut 1 base from V and 2 bases from J; bases unmatched to any gene: 6. CDR3 length: 16 residues. Germline V gene sequence: CDR1 LNHDA, CDR2 SQIVND (reference sequence).

This clone was picked up a small number of times. The chain joins TRBV5-1 to TRBJ1-3; 9 nucleotides line up with TRBD1. The CDR3 loop spans 15 amino acids. The V gene end was trimmed by 4 bases and the J gene end by 0 bases; junction bases not matched to a gene: 2. Germline V CDR1 and CDR2: SGHRS, YFSETQ. The CDR3 loop is CASSKTGGSGNTIYF. CDR3 nucleotides: TGCGCCAGCAGCAAGACAGGGGGCTCTGGAAACACCATATATTTT.

The rearrangement joins TRBV5-4 to TRBJ2-5; D might be TRBD1 (6 bases). The CDR3 length is 15 residues. Germline loops: CDR1 SGHNT, CDR2 YYREEE (reference sequence). Trimming removed 2 bases from V and 5 bases from J, with 16 bases in between. The CDR3 here is CASSFWSGVGETQYF. Written as DNA, the CDR3 is TGTGCCAGCAGCTTCTGGTCAGGGGTGGGGGAGACCCAGTACTTC.

The chain recombines TRBV7-3 with TRBJ1-2; no definite D call. Germline V gene data show CDR1 as SGHTA and CDR2 as FQGTGA. The V and J ends lost 5 bases and 6 bases respectively, with 16 bases between them. This CDR3 comprises 14 residues. The CDR3 loop is CASSPRDGGDGYTF. CDR3 DNA: TGTGCCAGCAGCCCCCGGGATGGAGGAGATGGCTACACCTTC. Based on the CDR3 plus reference TRBV7-3 and TRBJ1-2, the full variable domain is GAGVSQTPSNKVTEKGKYVELRCDPISGHTALYWYRQSLGQGPEFLIYFQGTGAADDSGLPNDRFFAVRPEGSVSTLKIQRTERGDSAVYLCASSPRDGGDGYTFGSGTRLTVV.

This chain uses TRBV18 with TRBJ1-1; D gene ambiguous. V lost 5 bases, J lost 6 bases, and 7 bases lay in between. In germline, CDR1 is KGHSH, CDR2 LQKENI. The CDR3 extends over 11 amino acids. As DNA, the CDR3 is TGTGCCAGCTCAGAGACTCCTGAAGCTTTCTTT. This gives the protein CASSETPEAFF.

The V and J genes are TRBV19 and TRBJ1-1; no reliable D call. The germline V gene encodes CDR1 LNHDA and CDR2 SQIVND (reference sequence). The CDR3 extends over 11 amino acids. Trimming pared 8 bases from V and 4 bases from J, leaving 8 bases between. In DNA form, the CDR3 reads TGTGCCAGTGTACGCGGCACTGAAGCTTTCTTT. It yields the protein CASVRGTEAFF.

The chain couples TRBV5-4 to TRBJ2-5; TRBD1 might be the D (5 bases). The CDR3 runs 14 residues. Germline CDR1 is SGHNT and CDR2 is YYREEE (reference sequence). Trimming removed 2 bases at V and 5 bases at J, with 13 bases between. The CDR3 loop reads CASSLSRGGETQYF. DNA for the CDR3: TGTGCCAGCAGCTTAAGTAGGGGTGGGGAGACCCAGTACTTC.

V usage is TRBV5-1 and J usage is TRBJ1-4, with D maybe TRBD1 (6 bases). Trimming pared 1 base from V and 5 bases from J, leaving 15 bases between. The germline V gene encodes CDR1 SGHRS and CDR2 YFSETQ. The CDR3 runs to 16 residues. The CDR3, as DNA: TGCGCCAGCAGCTTGAATTCAGCCAGGGGCAATGAAAAACTGTTTTTT. Its protein product is CASSLNSARGNEKLFF.

This chain joins TRBV19 and TRBJ2-7; 8 bases are shared with TRBD2. The junction had 5 bases not matched to a gene; V was cut back by 3 bases and J by 1 base. The CDR3 consists of 15 residues. The germline V gene encodes CDR1 LNHDA and CDR2 SQIVND (reference sequence). The CDR3 DNA reads as TGTGCCAGTAGTATCTCGGGGGGGATGTCCTACGAGCAGTACTTC. Encoded protein: CASSISGGMSYEQYF.

This chain connects TRBV7-9 to TRBJ1-1; D might be TRBD1 (5 bases). The CDR3 has 16 amino acids. Looked up from germline, CDR1 is SEHNR and CDR2 is FQNEAQ (reference sequence). Trimming took 5 bases from V and 1 from J, leaving 17 bases between them. In DNA, the CDR3 is TGTGCCAGCAGCCTCTTGGGGGGACGGAGGAACACTGAAGCTTTCTTT. Amino acids: CASSLLGGRRNTEAFF.

The genes are TRBV12-5 and TRBJ2-3, with TRBD1 as a possible D gene (6 bases). Germline CDR1 and CDR2: LGHNT and FRNRAP. The CDR3 contains 13 residues. V dropped 4 bases and J dropped 14 bases, with 19 bases sitting between them. The CDR3 nucleotides read TGTGCTAGTGGTTCCGCGTTGGGGGCCGAAGTGTATTTT. Encoded protein: CASGSALGAEVYF.

This sequence joins TRBV4-1 and TRBJ2-5; TRBD1 matches at 8 bases. Germline V gene data show CDR1 as MGHRA and CDR2 as YSYEKL. J was trimmed by 4 bases and V by 0 bases; bases with no gene match: 4. There are 15 residues in the CDR3. The CDR3 loop reads CASSQDLTGGETQYF. The CDR3 DNA reads as TGCGCCAGCAGCCAAGATCTTACAGGGGGAGAGACCCAGTACTTC.

The chain links TRBV7-9 to TRBJ2-7; 8 bases map to TRBD1. Germline assignment: CDR1 SEHNR and CDR2 FQNEAQ (reference sequence). This CDR3 region has 14 residues. V lost 4 bases, J lost 3 bases, and 5 bases stayed unmatched. CDR3 sequence: CASSSYRGDYEQYF. The CDR3, as DNA: TGTGCCAGCAGCTCCTACAGGGGGGACTACGAGCAGTACTTC.

CDR3 sequence reads: CSASLSRTYGYTF. The DNA of the CDR3 is TGCAGTGCTAGTCTGTCGCGAACCTATGGCTACACCTTC. The V call is TRBV20-1, the J call TRBJ1-2; D remains unclear. Germline CDR1 is DFQATT and CDR2 is SNEGSKA (reference sequence). Trimming removed 3 bases from V and 4 bases from J, with 12 bases in between. The CDR3 contains 13 residues.

The chain is built from TRBV5-6 and TRBJ1-1; no definite D call. CDR1 is SGHDT, CDR2 YYEEEE, per germline. Between the trimmed V and J ends, which lost 2 bases and 0 bases, there was a span of 23 bases. The CDR3 has 19 residues. The chain's CDR3 is CASSLYVVPGRGMNTEAFF. In DNA form, the CDR3 reads TGTGCCAGCAGCTTATATGTGGTTCCCGGAAGAGGAATGAACACTGAAGCTTTCTTT. The whole variable domain, filled in from reference TRBV5-6 and TRBJ1-1, reads DAGVTQSPTHLIKTRGQQVTLRCSPKSGHDTVSWYQQALGQGPQFIFQYYEEEERQRGNFPDRFSGHQFPNYSSELNVNALLLGDSALYLCASSLYVVPGRGMNTEAFFGQGTRLTVV.

The CDR3 nucleotides are TGTGCCAGTAGTCTGGGGGGGGCCTATTCGAATTCACCCCTCCACTTT. It translates to CASSLGGAYSNSPLHF. This sequence joins TRBV19 and TRBJ1-6; weak D call: TRBD1 (6 bases). The CDR3 consists of 16 residues. Germline V gives CDR1 LNHDA, CDR2 SQIVND (reference sequence). The V and J ends lost 5 bases and 7 bases respectively, with 18 bases between them.

The chain couples TRBV24-1 to TRBJ2-1, with 13 bases that match TRBD2. The ends lost 9 bases at V and 7 bases at J; junction bases unmatched: 8. This CDR3 spans 15 amino acids. Germline-derived CDR1 and CDR2 are KGHDR and SFDVKD. In nucleotides, the CDR3 is TGTGCCACCCGACCCGGGACTAGCGGGGAGAATGAGCAGTTCTTC. Its translation is CATRPGTSGENEQFF.

This clone has more than one count but fewer than ten. The rearrangement links TRBV4-2 to TRBJ2-3; TRBD2 agrees at 16 bases. V lost 0 bases and J lost 7; bases outside the gene matches: 16. The germline V gene has CDR1 LGHNA and CDR2 YNFKEQ. This CDR3 spans 21 amino acids. CDR3 DNA sequence: TGTGCCAGCAGCCAAGATGACGGGACTAGCGGGGGGGCCCGCGGAGTGAATACGCAGTATTTT. Translation: CASSQDDGTSGGARGVNTQYF.

The chain joins TRBV5-1 to TRBJ2-2; D might be TRBD1 (5 bases). CDR3 length equals 16 residues. V was pared by 3 bases and J by 3 bases, with 15 bases between. The germline gives CDR1 SGHRS, CDR2 YFSETQ. CDR3 in amino acids: CASSSPDRLDTGELFF. For the CDR3, the DNA is TGCGCCAGCAGCTCCCCCGACAGACTGGACACCGGGGAGCTGTTTTTT.

The V call is TRBV6-1, the J call TRBJ1-1; 8 nucleotides align to TRBD1. The V segment lost 2 bases and the J segment 4 bases; nucleotides outside the gene matches: 6. Germline values: CDR1 MNHNS, CDR2 SASEGT. The CDR3 totals 15 residues. Here the CDR3 reads CASSERTGTATEAFF. CDR3 nucleotides: TGTGCCAGCAGTGAACGGACAGGGACGGCCACTGAAGCTTTCTTT.

Only a few counts were recorded for this clone. The V call is TRBV12-5, the J call TRBJ1-2; 8 bases agree with TRBD1. With 0 bases clipped from V and 0 bases from J, the junction kept 9 bases outside the gene matches. Germline CDR1 LGHNT, CDR2 FRNRAP. This CDR3 contains 18 residues. CDR3 DNA: TGTGCTAGTGGTTTGGTACAGGCAGGGGGCAGAGCTAACTATGGCTACACCTTC. Residues: CASGLVQAGGRANYGYTF.

J is TRBJ1-5 and V is TRBV7-2, with TRBD1 matching 8 bases. Trimming took 5 bases from V and 12 from J; bases not matched to a gene: 15. The CDR3 runs to 15 residues. In germline, CDR1 is SGHTA, CDR2 FQGNSA. The DNA for the CDR3 is TGTGCCAGCAGCAACAGGGGGGCCTCCTTCGCGAACCAGCATTTT. The encoded protein is CASSNRGASFANQHF.

The CDR3 sequence: CASSFSVNSPLHF. CDR3 DNA: TGTGCCAGCAGCTTCTCTGTGAATTCACCCCTCCACTTT. The chain joins TRBV5-4 to TRBJ1-6; D gene ambiguous. Germline V gives CDR1 SGHNT, CDR2 YYREEE (reference sequence). The CDR3 has 13 amino acids. With 2 bases removed from V and 7 bases from J, the gap between germline ends came to 7 bases.

The chain recombines TRBV9 with TRBJ2-1, with D possibly TRBD1 on 6 matching bases. Trimming stripped 4 bases from V and 0 bases from J, with 11 bases between. CDR1 and CDR2 (germline): SGDLS, YYNGEE. This CDR3 is 15 amino acids long. Here the CDR3 reads CASSTGQSSYNEQFF. Here the CDR3 DNA reads TGTGCCAGCAGCACCGGACAGAGCTCCTACAATGAGCAGTTCTTC.

The chain employs TRBV14 and TRBJ2-5; 8 bases match TRBD2. The germline CDR1 and CDR2 sequences are SGHDN and FVKESK. There are 20 residues in the CDR3. With V trimmed by 0 bases and J by 0 bases, 15 bases remained unmatched. CDR3 DNA sequence: TGTGCCAGCAGCCAAGAATTTAGGGCTAGCGGGCAAACGTACCAAGAGACCCAGTACTTC. This encodes CASSQEFRASGQTYQETQYF. The complete variable domain, with remaining parts taken from reference TRBV14 and TRBJ2-5, reads EAGVTQFPSHSVIEKGQTVTLRCDPISGHDNLYWYRRVMGKEIKFLLHFVKESKQDESGMPNNRFLAERTGGTYSTLKVQPAELEDSGVYFCASSQEFRASGQTYQETQYFGPGTRLLVL.

Many counts were recorded for this clone. V gene TRBV5-6 combines with J gene TRBJ1-6; D is undetermined. This CDR3 is built from 14 residues. The germline V gene has CDR1 SGHDT and CDR2 YYEEEE. The V end was cut by 0 bases, the J end by 11 bases, with 12 bases between. CDR3 DNA sequence: TGTGCCAGCAGCTTGGGGGGAGGTAGGGCACCCCTCCACTTT. This gives the protein CASSLGGGRAPLHF.

The chain recombines TRBV6-5 with TRBJ1-4; weak D call: TRBD1 (6 bases). Trimming removed 6 bases at V and 4 bases at J, with 15 bases between. Germline lookup yields CDR1 MNHEY and CDR2 SVGAGI. The CDR3 length is 15 residues. The CDR3 nucleotides read TGTGCCAGCAGATACCGGGGAGGGGGTAATGAAAAACTGTTTTTT. This translates into CASRYRGGGNEKLFF.

As to this clone: Other DNA sequences in this sample translate to the same CDR3. V is TRBV4-2 and J is TRBJ2-7; TRBD2 matches at 9 bases. With V trimmed by 1 base and J by 2 bases, 3 bases remained unmatched. CDR3 length: 15 residues. CDR1 is LGHNA and CDR2 is YNFKEQ in the germline V gene. The CDR3 nucleotides read TGTGCCAGCAGCCAAGTAGCGGGGGAGACCTACGAGCAGTACTTC. Translating it yields CASSQVAGETYEQYF.

This rearrangement joins TRBV20-1 to TRBJ1-6, with D unresolved. The CDR3 is made up of 13 amino acids. Germline V CDR1 and CDR2: DFQATT, SNEGSKA (reference sequence). Trimming cost V 3 bases and J 8 bases, with 11 bases left between them. CDR3 residues: CSASTGQDSPLHF. In DNA, the CDR3 is TGCAGTGCTAGTACGGGTCAAGATTCACCCCTCCACTTT.

V is TRBV4-2 and J is TRBJ1-4, with D uncertain. This CDR3 region has 13 residues. Germline CDR1 and CDR2: LGHNA and YNFKEQ. The V end lost 4 bases, the J end lost 4 bases, and 7 bases lay between the germline ends. CDR3 sequence reads: CASSPLGNEKLFF. The CDR3 region has the DNA TGTGCCAGCAGCCCTCTAGGTAATGAAAAACTGTTTTTT.

This clone showed up just once. The chain recombines TRBV9 with TRBJ1-5; D is undetermined. The CDR3 loop spans 13 amino acids. V lost 0 bases and J lost 5, with 6 bases in between. CDR1 is SGDLS and CDR2 is YYNGEE in the germline V gene. The CDR3 spells CASSVDGDQPQHF. CDR3 coding DNA: TGTGCCAGCAGCGTAGACGGAGATCAGCCCCAGCATTTT.